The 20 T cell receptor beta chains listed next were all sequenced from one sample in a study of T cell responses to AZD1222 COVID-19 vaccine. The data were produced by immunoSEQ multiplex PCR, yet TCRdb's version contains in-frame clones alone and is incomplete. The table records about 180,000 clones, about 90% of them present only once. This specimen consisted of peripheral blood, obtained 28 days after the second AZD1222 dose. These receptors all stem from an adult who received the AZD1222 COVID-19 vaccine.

The CDR3 region has the DNA TGTGCCAGCAGTAACCTACATGGGGGATGGGATACGCAGTATTTT. It is translated as CASSNLHGGWDTQYF. The rearrangement joins TRBV6-2 or TRBV6-3 to TRBJ2-3; D might be TRBD1 or TRBD2, each matching 5 bases. The length of the CDR3 is 15 residues. Germline V gives CDR1 MNHEY, CDR2 SVGEGT. V was shortened by 5 bases and J by 6 bases, with 18 bases between the two germline ends.

CDR3: CASRENEGDGYTF. Written as DNA, the CDR3 is TGTGCCAGCAGGGAGAACGAGGGGGATGGCTACACCTTC. The V gene is TRBV12-3 or TRBV12-4, the J gene TRBJ1-2; a possible D gene is TRBD1 (6 bases). This CDR3 contains 13 residues. Trimming took off 6 bases at V and 6 bases at J, with 14 bases between the two ends.

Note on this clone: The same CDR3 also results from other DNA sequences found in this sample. The CDR3 protein is CASSYSRNTEAFF. The CDR3 DNA reads as TGTGCCAGCAGTTACAGTAGGAACACTGAAGCTTTCTTT. J is TRBJ1-1 and V is TRBV6-5, with no clear D. The CDR3 is made up of 13 amino acids. V lost 2 bases and J 1 base, leaving 5 bases between the germline ends. In germline, CDR1 is MNHEY, CDR2 SVGAGI.

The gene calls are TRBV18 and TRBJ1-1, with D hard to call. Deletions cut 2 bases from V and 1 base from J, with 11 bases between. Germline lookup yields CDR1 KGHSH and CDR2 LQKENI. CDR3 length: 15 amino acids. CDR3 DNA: TGTGCCAGCTCACCAGGTCCGGCACAGAACACTGAAGCTTTCTTT. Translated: CASSPGPAQNTEAFF.

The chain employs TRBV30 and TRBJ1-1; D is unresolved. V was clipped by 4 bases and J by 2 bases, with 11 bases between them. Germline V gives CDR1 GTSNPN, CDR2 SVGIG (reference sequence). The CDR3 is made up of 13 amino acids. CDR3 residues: CAWNKTPNTEAFF. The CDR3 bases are TGTGCCTGGAATAAGACGCCAAACACTGAAGCTTTCTTT.

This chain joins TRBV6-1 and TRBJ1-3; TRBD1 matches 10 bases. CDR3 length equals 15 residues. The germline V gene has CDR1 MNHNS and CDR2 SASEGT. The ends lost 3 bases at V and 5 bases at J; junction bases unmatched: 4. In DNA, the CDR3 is TGTGCCAGCAGTGAGACAGGGGGCCGAAGAAACACCATATATTTT. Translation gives CASSETGGRRNTIYF.

CDR3: CASSYGQPSNQPQHF. The CDR3 DNA sequence: TGTGCCAGCAGTTATGGACAGCCTAGCAATCAGCCCCAGCATTTT. The rearrangement joins TRBV28 to TRBJ1-5, with a tentative D call TRBD1 (6 bases). V gave up 4 bases and J gave up 0 bases, with 10 bases separating them. Germline lookup yields CDR1 MDHEN and CDR2 SYDVKM. The CDR3 loop spans 15 amino acids.

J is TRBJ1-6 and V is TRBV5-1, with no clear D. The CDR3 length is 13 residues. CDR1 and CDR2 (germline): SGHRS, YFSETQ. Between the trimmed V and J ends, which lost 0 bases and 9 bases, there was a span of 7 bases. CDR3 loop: CASSLAGISPLHF. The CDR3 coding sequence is TGCGCCAGCAGCTTGGCGGGGATTTCACCCCTCCACTTT.

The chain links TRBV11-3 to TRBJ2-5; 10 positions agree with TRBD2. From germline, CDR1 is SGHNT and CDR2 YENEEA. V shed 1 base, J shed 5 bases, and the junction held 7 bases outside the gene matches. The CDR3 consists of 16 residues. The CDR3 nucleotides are TGTGCCAGCAGCTTAGGGTTGGGACTAGCGTCGGAGACCCAGTACTTC. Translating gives CASSLGLGLASETQYF.

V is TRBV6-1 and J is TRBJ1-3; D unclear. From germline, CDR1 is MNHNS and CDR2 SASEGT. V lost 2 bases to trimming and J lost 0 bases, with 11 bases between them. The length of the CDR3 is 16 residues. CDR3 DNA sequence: TGTGCCAGCAGTGAATCTGGCACCCTCTCTGGAAACACCATATATTTT. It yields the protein CASSESGTLSGNTIYF.

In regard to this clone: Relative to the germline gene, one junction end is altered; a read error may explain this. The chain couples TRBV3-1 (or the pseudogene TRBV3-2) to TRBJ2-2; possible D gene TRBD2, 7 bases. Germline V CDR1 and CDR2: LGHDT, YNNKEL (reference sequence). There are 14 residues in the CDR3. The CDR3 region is CASTQGGAGGELFF. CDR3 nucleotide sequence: TGTGCCAGCACCCAAGGGGGGGCGGGCGGGGAGCTGTTTTTT.

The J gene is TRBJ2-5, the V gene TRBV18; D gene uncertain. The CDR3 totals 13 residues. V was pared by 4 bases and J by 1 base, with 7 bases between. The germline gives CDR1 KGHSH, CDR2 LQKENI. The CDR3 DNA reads TGTGCCAGCTCACAATCCATCCAAGAGACCCAGTACTTC. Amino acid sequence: CASSQSIQETQYF. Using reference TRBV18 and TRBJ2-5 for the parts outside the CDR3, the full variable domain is NAGVMQNPRHLVRRRGQEARLRCSPMKGHSHVYWYRQLPEEGLKFMVYLQKENIIDESGMPKERFSAEFPKEGPSILRIQQVVRGDSAAYFCASSQSIQETQYFGPGTRLLVL.

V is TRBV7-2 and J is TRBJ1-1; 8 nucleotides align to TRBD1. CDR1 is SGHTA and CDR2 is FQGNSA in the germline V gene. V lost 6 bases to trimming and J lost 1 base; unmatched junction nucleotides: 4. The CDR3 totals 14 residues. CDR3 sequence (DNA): TGTGCCAGCAGGTCCGGGACAGGGAACACTGAAGCTTTCTTT. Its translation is CASRSGTGNTEAFF.

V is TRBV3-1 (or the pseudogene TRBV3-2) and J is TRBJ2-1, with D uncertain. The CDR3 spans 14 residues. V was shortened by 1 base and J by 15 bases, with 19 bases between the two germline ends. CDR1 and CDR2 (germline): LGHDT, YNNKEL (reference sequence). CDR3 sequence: CASSQASYDQFLFF. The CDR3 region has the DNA TGTGCCAGCAGCCAAGCCTCCTACGACCAATTCTTGTTCTTC.

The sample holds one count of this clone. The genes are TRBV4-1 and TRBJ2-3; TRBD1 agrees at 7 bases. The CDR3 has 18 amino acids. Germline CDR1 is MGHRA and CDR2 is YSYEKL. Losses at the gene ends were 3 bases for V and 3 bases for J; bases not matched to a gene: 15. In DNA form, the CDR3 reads TGCGCCAGCAGCCACTTTGGACAGGCCAAGGGGTGGACAGATACGCAGTATTTT. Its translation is CASSHFGQAKGWTDTQYF.

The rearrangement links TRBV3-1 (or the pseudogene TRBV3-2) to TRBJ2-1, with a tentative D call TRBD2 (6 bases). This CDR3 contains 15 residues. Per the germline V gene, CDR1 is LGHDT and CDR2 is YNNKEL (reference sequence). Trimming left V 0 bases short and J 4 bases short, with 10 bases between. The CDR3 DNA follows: TGTGCCAGCAGCCAAGACAGACTAGAATACAATGAGCAGTTCTTC. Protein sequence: CASSQDRLEYNEQFF.

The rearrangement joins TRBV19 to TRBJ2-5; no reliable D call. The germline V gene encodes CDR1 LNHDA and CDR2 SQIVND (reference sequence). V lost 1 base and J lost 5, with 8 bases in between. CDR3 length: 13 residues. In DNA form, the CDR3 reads TGTGCCAGTAGTATAGGCCACCGGGAGACCCAGTACTTC. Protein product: CASSIGHRETQYF.

CDR3 sequence: CASSPGLSYNEQFF. For the CDR3, the DNA is TGTGCCAGCTCGCCGGGACTGTCCTACAATGAGCAGTTCTTC. V gene TRBV18 combines with J gene TRBJ2-1; a possible D gene is TRBD2 (6 bases). The germline gives CDR1 KGHSH, CDR2 LQKENI. The CDR3 has 14 residues. V shed 6 bases and J shed 1 base, with 10 bases lying between them.

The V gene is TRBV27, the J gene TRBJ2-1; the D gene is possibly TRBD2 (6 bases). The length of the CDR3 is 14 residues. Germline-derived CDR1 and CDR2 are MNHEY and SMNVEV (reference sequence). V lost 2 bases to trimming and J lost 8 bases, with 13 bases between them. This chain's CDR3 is CASSLAGPIDEQFF. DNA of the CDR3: TGTGCCAGCAGTTTAGCGGGGCCTATAGATGAGCAGTTCTTC.

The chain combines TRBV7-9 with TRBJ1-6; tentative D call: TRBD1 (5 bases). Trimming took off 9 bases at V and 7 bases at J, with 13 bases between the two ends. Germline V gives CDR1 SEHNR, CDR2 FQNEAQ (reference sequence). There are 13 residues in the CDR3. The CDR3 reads CASGSWGNSPLHF. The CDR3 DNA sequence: TGTGCCAGTGGGTCGTGGGGGAATTCACCCCTCCACTTT.